A selection of T cell receptor beta chains follows, all from one sample in a study of cytomegalovirus exposure and HLA in healthy donors. Data came from immunoSEQ multiplex PCR; TCRdb stores just in-frame clones and leaves some out. The sample lists about 130,000 clones, roughly 82% occurring once. Sequenced: PBMCs. The receptors come from a male donor in good health and CMV-seropositive. The CDR3 runs from the conserved cysteine through the conserved F or W. Fields, in order: J gene, clone size, D gene, V gene, CDR3 protein, CDR3 DNA. A D gene is named only where the DNA matches it firmly. Rows may omit the clone size; those that give it use once, few, many or a size class.

>TRBJ1-2|.|.|TRBV2
CASTPMTNYGYTF
TGTGCCAGCACCCCCATGACAAACTATGGCTACACCTTC
>TRBJ1-4|.|.|TRBV7-9
CASSLGAGRNEKLFF
TGTGCCAGCAGCTTAGGAGCAGGGAGGAATGAAAAACTGTTTTTT
>TRBJ1-2|once|.|TRBV7-2
CASSGGGGRTANYGYTF
TGTGCCAGCAGCGGAGGGGGGGGCAGGACTGCTAACTATGGCTACACCTTC
>TRBJ2-7|.|TRBD1|TRBV27
CASSVGTGGEQYF
TGTGCCAGCAGTGTAGGGACAGGGGGAGAGCAGTACTTC
>TRBJ1-4|once|.|TRBV6-5
CASSPFRGVEKLFF
TGTGCCAGCAGTCCATTCAGGGGTGTCGAAAAACTGTTTTTT
>TRBJ2-1|.|TRBD2|TRBV6-1
CASSGASGSPLTYNEQFF
TGTGCCAGCAGTGGGGCTAGCGGTTCACCATTAACTTACAATGAGCAGTTCTTC
>TRBJ1-2|.|.|TRBV5-4
CASSVGRAVVDGYTF
TGTGCCAGCAGCGTGGGCAGGGCGGTAGTGGATGGCTACACCTTC
>TRBJ2-1|.|.|TRBV2
CASSHSTSGSYNEQFF
TGTGCCAGCAGTCATTCTACATCGGGCTCCTACAATGAGCAGTTCTTC
>TRBJ2-3|once|TRBD2|TRBV4-1
CASSQGLAGGRSTDTQYF
TGCGCCAGCAGCCAAGGGCTAGCGGGGGGGCGGAGCACAGATACGCAGTATTTT
>TRBJ2-5|.|.|TRBV7-9
CASSVGRAETQYF
TGTGCCAGCAGCGTGGGGCGCGCAGAGACCCAGTACTTC
>TRBJ1-5|.|.|TRBV6-1
CASSEGGGQPQHF
TGTGCCAGCAGTGAGGGCGGGGGTCAGCCCCAGCATTTT
>TRBJ2-7|.|.|TRBV7-6
CASSLAPPGKGSYEQYF
TGTGCCAGCAGCTTAGCCCCCCCGGGGAAGGGCTCCTACGAGCAGTACTTC
>TRBJ2-1|.|TRBD2|TRBV7-2
CASSLGASGNYNEQFF
TGTGCCAGCAGCTTAGGGGCTAGCGGAAACTACAATGAGCAGTTCTTC
>TRBJ1-1|.|TRBD1|TRBV7-8
CASSLPGQGAQNTEAFF
TGTGCCAGCAGCTTACCGGGACAGGGGGCGCAGAACACTGAAGCTTTCTTT
>TRBJ2-3|.|TRBD1|TRBV7-9
CASSPWTGGTDTQYF
TGTGCCAGCAGCCCTTGGACAGGGGGCACAGATACGCAGTATTTT
>TRBJ1-1|few|.|TRBV19
CASRHRSPSGTEAFF
TGTGCCAGCAGACACCGGAGCCCGAGCGGCACTGAAGCTTTCTTT
>TRBJ1-2|few|.|TRBV6-1
CASSDRGSYGYTF
TGTGCCAGCAGTGATCGGGGATCCTATGGCTACACCTTC
>TRBJ2-7|.|TRBD1|TRBV28
CASSSTGDYEQYF
TGTGCCAGCAGCTCAACAGGGGACTACGAGCAGTACTTC
>TRBJ2-3|.|TRBD1|TRBV7-9
CSSSLDNRDRESTDTQYF
TGTTCCAGCAGCTTAGACAACCGGGACAGGGAGAGCACAGATACGCAGTATTTT
>TRBJ1-2|few|.|TRBV2
CASSQGGGYTF
TGTGCCAGCAGCCAAGGGGGTGGCTACACCTTC
>TRBJ1-5|.|.|TRBV7-9
CSSSSKTGLDQPQHF
TGTTCCAGCAGCTCTAAGACAGGCCTCGATCAGCCCCAGCATTTT
>TRBJ2-1|.|.|TRBV19
CASSMGSASYNEQFF
TGTGCCAGTAGTATGGGTAGCGCGTCCTACAATGAGCAGTTCTTC
>TRBJ2-1|.|TRBD2|TRBV2
CASSPGLGVNEQFF
TGTGCCAGCAGTCCGGGACTAGGGGTCAATGAGCAGTTCTTC
>TRBJ2-5|few|.|TRBV5-1
CASSLAGSGETQYF
TGCGCCAGCAGCTTGGCCGGGTCGGGGGAGACCCAGTACTTC
>TRBJ2-1|.|TRBD2|TRBV9
CASSVGLAGAGEQFF
TGTGCCAGCAGCGTCGGACTAGCGGGGGCGGGTGAGCAGTTCTTC
>TRBJ2-5|.|TRBD2|TRBV30
CAWSVSGGETQYF
TGTGCCTGGAGTGTATCGGGGGGAGAGACCCAGTACTTC
>TRBJ1-1|.|.|TRBV7-9
CASSLVKPISLLEAFF
TGTGCCAGCAGCTTAGTTAAGCCCATCTCCTTACTTGAAGCTTTCTTT
>TRBJ2-1|.|.|TRBV18
CASSPGPFSYNEQFF
TGTGCCAGCTCACCAGGGCCTTTTTCCTACAATGAGCAGTTCTTC
>TRBJ1-4|.|.|TRBV19
CATKGALGGTYEKLFF
TGTGCCACCAAAGGGGCCTTGGGGGGAACTTATGAAAAACTGTTTTTT
>TRBJ2-3|.|TRBD2|TRBV5-1
CASSLVLAGPDTQYF
TGCGCCAGCAGCTTGGTTTTAGCGGGACCGGATACGCAGTATTTT
>TRBJ1-2|.|TRBD1|TRBV9
CASSDSTTGLYYGYTF
TGTGCCAGCAGCGATTCGACGACAGGGCTTTACTATGGCTACACCTTC
>TRBJ2-1|.|TRBD1|TRBV27
CASSKTGQIYNEQFF
TGTGCCAGCAGTAAAACGGGACAGATCTACAATGAGCAGTTCTTC
>TRBJ1-4|few|TRBD1|TRBV4-1
CASSLKGSLQGALTTNEKLFF
TGCGCCAGCAGCCTTAAAGGGTCCTTGCAGGGGGCGTTAACGACTAATGAAAAACTGTTTTTT
>TRBJ2-2|.|TRBD2|TRBV5-1
CASSLGLAGDGGGELFF
TGCGCCAGCAGCTTGGGACTAGCGGGGGACGGCGGCGGGGAGCTGTTTTTT
>TRBJ1-2|few|.|TRBV5-1
CASSLERANYGYTF
TGCGCCAGCAGCTTGGAGCGGGCGAACTATGGCTACACCTTC
>TRBJ2-1|.|TRBD2|TRBV4-2
CASSQETSGILNEQFF
TGTGCCAGCAGCCAAGAGACTAGCGGGATCCTAAATGAGCAGTTCTTC
>TRBJ2-7|.|.|TRBV2
CASRDTGLQNF
TGTGCCAGCAGAGATACGGGACTTCAGAACTTC